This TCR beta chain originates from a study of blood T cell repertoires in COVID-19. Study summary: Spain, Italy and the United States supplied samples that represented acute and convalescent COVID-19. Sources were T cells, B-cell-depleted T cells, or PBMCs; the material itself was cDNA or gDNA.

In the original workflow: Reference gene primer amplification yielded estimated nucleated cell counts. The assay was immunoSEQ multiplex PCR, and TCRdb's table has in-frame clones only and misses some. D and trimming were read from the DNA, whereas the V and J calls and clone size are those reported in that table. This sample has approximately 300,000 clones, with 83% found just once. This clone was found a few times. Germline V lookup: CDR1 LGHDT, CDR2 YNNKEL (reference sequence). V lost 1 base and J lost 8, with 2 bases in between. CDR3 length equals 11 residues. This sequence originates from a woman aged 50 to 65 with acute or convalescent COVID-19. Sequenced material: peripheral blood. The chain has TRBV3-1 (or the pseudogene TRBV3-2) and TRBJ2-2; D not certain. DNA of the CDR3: TGTGCCAGCAGCCAAGCGGGGGAGCTGTTTTTT. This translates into CASSQAGELFF.